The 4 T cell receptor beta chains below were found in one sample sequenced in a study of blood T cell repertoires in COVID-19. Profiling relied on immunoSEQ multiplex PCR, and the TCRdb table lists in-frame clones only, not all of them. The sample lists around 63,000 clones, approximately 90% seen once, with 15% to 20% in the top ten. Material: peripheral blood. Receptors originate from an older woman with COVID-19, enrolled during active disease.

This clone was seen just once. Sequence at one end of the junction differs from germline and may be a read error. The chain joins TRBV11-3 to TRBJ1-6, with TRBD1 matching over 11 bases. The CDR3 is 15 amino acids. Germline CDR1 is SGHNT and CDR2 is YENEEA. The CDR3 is CASSQRGQGDSPFHF. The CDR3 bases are TGTGCCAGCAGCCAGCGGGGACAGGGGGATTCACCCTTCCACTTT. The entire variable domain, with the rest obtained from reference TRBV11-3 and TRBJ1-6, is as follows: EAGVVQSPRYKIIEKKQPVAFWCNPISGHNTLYWYLQNLGQGPELLIRYENEEAVDDSQLPKDRFSAERLKGVDSTLKIQPAELGDSAVYLCASSQRGQGDSPFHFGNGTRLTVT.

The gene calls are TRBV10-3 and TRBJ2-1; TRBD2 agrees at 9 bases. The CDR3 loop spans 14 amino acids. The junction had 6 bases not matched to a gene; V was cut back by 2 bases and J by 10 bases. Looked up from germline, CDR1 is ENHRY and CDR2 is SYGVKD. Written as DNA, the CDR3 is TGTGCCATCAGTGAGGCTAGCGGGAACAGGGAGCAGTTCTTC. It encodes CAISEASGNREQFF.

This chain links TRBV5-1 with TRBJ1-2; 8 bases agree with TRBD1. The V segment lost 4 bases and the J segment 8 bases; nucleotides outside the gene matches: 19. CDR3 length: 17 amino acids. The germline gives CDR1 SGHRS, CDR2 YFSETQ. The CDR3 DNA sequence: TGCGCCAGCAGCACCGGACAGGGAGCTCCAATTATGGAGGGCTACACCTTC. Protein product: CASSTGQGAPIMEGYTF.

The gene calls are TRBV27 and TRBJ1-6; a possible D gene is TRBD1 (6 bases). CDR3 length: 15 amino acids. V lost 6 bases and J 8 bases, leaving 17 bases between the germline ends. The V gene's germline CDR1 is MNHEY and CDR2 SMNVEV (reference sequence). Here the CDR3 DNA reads TGTGCCAGCAGGCCCGAGGGGGTTAGGGATTCACCCCTCCACTTT. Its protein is CASRPEGVRDSPLHF.